This T cell receptor beta chain came from a study of radiation and T cells in renal cell carcinoma. Findings of the study overall: In blood, top tumor clones expanded by 2 weeks, shrinking by 4.

Germline CDR1 and CDR2: SGHAT and FQDESV (reference sequence). The CDR3 runs 16 residues. Trimming took 1 base from V and 0 from J, leaving 7 bases between them. Described time point: blood 2 weeks post-SBRT. Treatment described: 15 Gy SBRT to primary tumor, nephrectomy 4 weeks later. After SBRT, blood was collected at 2 and 4 weeks, plus baseline. As for this clone: As yet, its antigen is unknown.

Here immunoSEQ multiplex PCR was the method, and the copy in TCRdb shows in-frame clones only, minus some. The sample contains more than 75,000 clones, around 86% of which appear only once. The chain links TRBV11-1 to TRBJ2-6, with a tentative D call TRBD2 (5 bases). Source: blood, taken from a patient whose treatment included radiotherapy and nephrectomy. The source is a woman in her forties or fifties with renal cell carcinoma. The CDR3 DNA reads TGTGCCAGCAGCTTAGGGACTCCCTCTGGGGCCAACGTCCTGACTTTC. This gives the protein CASSLGTPSGANVLTF. Complete variable domain (other parts from reference TRBV11-1 and TRBJ2-6): EAEVAQSPRYKITEKSQAVAFWCDPISGHATLYWYRQILGQGPELLVQFQDESVVDDSQLPKDRFSAERLKGVDSTLKIQPAELGDSAMYLCASSLGTPSGANVLTFGAGSRLTVL.